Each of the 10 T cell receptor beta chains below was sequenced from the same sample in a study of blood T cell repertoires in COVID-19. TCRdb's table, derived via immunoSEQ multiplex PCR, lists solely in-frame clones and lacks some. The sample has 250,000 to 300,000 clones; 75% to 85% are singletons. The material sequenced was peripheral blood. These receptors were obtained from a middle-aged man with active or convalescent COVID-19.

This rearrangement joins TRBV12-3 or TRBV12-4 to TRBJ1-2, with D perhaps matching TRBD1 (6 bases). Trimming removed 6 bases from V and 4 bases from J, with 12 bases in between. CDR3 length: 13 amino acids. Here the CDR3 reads CASRMDSFYGYTF. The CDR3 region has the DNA TGTGCCAGCAGGATGGACAGCTTCTATGGCTACACCTTC.

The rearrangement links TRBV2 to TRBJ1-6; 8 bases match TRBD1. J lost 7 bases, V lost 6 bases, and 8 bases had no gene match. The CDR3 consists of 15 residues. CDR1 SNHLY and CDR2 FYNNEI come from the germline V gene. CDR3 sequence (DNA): TGTGCCAGCAGCCTTCAGGGGGCTTTAAATTCACCCCTCCACTTT. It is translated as CASSLQGALNSPLHF.

CDR3 sequence reads: CASIRDMGGEKLFF. The CDR3 region has the DNA TGTGCCAGCATCCGGGACATGGGTGGCGAAAAACTGTTTTTT. V gene TRBV2 combines with J gene TRBJ1-4; possibly TRBD1 for D (6 bases). V was clipped by 7 bases and J by 8 bases, with 17 bases between them. CDR3 length equals 14 residues. Germline V gene sequence: CDR1 SNHLY, CDR2 FYNNEI.

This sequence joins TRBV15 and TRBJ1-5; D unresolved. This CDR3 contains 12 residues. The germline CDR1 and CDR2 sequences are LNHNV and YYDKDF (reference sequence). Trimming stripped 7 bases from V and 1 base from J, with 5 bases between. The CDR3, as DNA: TGTGCCACCACCGGGAGCAATCAGCCCCAGCATTTT. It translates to CATTGSNQPQHF. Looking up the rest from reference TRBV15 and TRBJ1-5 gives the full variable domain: DAMVIQNPRYQVTQFGKPVTLSCSQTLNHNVMYWYQQKSSQAPKLLFHYYDKDFNNEADTPDNFQSRRPNTSFCFLDIRSPGLGDTAMYLCATTGSNQPQHFGDGTRLSIL.

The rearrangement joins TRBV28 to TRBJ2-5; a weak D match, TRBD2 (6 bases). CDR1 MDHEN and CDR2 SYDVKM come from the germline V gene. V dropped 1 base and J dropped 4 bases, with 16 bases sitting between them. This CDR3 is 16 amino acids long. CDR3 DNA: TGTGCCAGCAGTTTATTGGGGGTTGAGGGAGGAGAGACCCAGTACTTC. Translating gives CASSLLGVEGGETQYF.

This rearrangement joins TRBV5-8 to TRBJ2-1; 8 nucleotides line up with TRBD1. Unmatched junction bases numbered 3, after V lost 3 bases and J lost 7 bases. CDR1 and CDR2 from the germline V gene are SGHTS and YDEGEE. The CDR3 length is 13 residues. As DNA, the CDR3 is TGTGCCAGCAGCTCAAACAGGGGGAATGAGCAGTTCTTC. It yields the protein CASSSNRGNEQFF.

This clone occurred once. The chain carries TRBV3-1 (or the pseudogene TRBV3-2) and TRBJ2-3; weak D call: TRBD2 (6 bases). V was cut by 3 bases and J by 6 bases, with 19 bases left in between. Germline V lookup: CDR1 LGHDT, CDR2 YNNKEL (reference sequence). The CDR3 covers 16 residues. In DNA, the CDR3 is TGTGCCAGCAGCCAGGCCCCGGGACTGGGAAGGGATACGCAGTATTTT. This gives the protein CASSQAPGLGRDTQYF.

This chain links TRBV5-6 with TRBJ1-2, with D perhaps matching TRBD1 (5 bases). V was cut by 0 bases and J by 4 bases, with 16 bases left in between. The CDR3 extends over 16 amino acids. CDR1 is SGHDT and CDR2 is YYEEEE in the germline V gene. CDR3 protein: CASSLATRPGAYGYTF. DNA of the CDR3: TGTGCCAGCAGCTTGGCCACTCGCCCTGGGGCCTATGGCTACACCTTC.

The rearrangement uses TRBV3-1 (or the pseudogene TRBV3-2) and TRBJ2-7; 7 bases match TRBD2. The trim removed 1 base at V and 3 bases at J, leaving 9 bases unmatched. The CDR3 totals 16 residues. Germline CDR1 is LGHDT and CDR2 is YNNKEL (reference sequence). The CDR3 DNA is TGTGCCAGCAGCCAAGGGCCCGGGTCTAGCGGCTACGAGCAGTACTTC. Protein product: CASSQGPGSSGYEQYF.

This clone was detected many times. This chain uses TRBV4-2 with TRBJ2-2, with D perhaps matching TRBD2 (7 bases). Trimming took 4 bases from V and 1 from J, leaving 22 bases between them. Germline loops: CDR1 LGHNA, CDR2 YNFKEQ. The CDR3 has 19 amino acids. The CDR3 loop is CASSPGGLADYWNTGELFF. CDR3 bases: TGTGCCAGCAGCCCGGGGGGCCTAGCGGATTATTGGAACACCGGGGAGCTGTTTTTT.